The clone carrying this TCR beta chain was observed many times. The antigen is unknown. Patients were excluded for uncontrolled infection, other autoimmune disease, pregnancy or lactation. Orbital computed tomography, thyroid ultrasound, serum thyroxine and TRAb, and clinical symptoms together informed the diagnoses. Amplified TCR beta CDR3 regions derived from RNA transcripts. HTBI primers were employed in a first-round RT-PCR of the TCR CDR3. TCRdb itself ran the multiplex PCR reads through MiXCR, one entry per CDR3 protein. The data show around 660,000 distinct CDR3 sequences, about 45% seen once. The sample comes from a study of T cells in Graves' hyperthyroidism and ophthalmopathy. Study-level results: Model output signaled ophthalmopathy a median around 6.9 months ahead of onset. Most thyroid clonotypes expanded above 0.001 were also detected in blood.

V shed 3 bases and J 7 bases; nucleotides not matched to a gene: 5. The CDR3 is made up of 14 amino acids. CDR1 and CDR2 from the germline V gene are DFQATT and SNEGSKA (reference sequence). The sample taken for sequencing was peripheral blood or thyroid tissue (not recorded which). This TCR came from an adult man with Graves' disease, either hyperthyroidism or ophthalmopathy (not recorded which). This chain uses TRBV20-1 with TRBJ2-7, with TRBD2 matching 14 bases. For the CDR3, the DNA is TGCAGTGCTAGGGGACTAGCGGGAGAGCGGGAGCAGTACTTC. This codes for CSARGLAGEREQYF.